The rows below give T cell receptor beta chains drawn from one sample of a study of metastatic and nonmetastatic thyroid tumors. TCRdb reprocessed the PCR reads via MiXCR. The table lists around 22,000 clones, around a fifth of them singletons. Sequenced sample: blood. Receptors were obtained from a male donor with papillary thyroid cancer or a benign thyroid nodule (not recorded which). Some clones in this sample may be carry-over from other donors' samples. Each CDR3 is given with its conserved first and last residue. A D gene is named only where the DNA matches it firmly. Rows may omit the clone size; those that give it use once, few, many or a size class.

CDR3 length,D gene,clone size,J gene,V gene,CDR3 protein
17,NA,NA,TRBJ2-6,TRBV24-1,CAAITGHSSSGANVLTF
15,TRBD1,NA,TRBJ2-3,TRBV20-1,CSAVRDRDRSDTQYF
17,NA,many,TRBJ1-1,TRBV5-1,CASSPDKQFLKHTEAFF
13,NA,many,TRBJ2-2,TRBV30,CAWSQGGLGELFF
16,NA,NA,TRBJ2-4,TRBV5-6,CASSFRGAKAKNIQYF
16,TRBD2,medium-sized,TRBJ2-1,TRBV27,CASFTGTSGRYNEQFF
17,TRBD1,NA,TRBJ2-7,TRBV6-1,CASRVGGPVPRKGERYF
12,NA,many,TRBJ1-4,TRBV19,CASSYLGEKLFF
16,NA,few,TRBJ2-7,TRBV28,CASREEGVLPWDEQYF
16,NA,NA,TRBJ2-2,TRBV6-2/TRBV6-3,CASSAFGGRTNGELFF
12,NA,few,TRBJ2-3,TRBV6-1,CASSDRADTQYF
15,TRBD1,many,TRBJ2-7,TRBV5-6,CASSLGDRRINEQYF
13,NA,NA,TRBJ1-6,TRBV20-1,CSARDPLGAPLHF
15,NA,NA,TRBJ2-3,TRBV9,CASSVGSGWLDTQYF
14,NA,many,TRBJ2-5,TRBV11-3,CASSPSGGLETQYF
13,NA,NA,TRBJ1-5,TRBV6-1,CASSPDTGRPQHF
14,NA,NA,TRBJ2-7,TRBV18,CASSPQTGNDEQYF
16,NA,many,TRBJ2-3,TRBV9,CASSPQSRQNTDTQYF
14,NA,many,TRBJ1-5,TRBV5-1,CASSLGQPNQPQHF
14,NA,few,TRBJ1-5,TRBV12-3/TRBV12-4,CASSLGTPDQPQHF
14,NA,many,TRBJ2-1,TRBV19,CASSPRDIYNEQFF
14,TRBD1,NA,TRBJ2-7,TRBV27,CASSFWQGANEQYF
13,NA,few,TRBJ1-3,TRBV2,CANQADSINTIYF
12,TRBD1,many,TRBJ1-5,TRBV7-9,CASSPGGSFQHF
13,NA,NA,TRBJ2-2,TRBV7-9,CASSYHNTGELFF
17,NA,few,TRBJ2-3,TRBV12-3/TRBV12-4,CASSLAITVGATYTQYF
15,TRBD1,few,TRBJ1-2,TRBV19,CASRGLDGTCYGYTF
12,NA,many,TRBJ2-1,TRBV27,CASSFYGGEQFF
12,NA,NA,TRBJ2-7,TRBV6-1,CASSDWPHEQYF
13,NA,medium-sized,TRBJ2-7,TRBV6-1,CASSEQDSYEQYF
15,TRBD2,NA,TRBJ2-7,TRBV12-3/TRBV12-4,CASSLEGEGSREQYF
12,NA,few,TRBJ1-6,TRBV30,CAWSETNSPLHF
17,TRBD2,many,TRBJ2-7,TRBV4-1,CASSQGSEGGRSYEQYF
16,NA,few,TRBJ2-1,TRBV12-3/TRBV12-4,CASSFPLARTHNEQFF
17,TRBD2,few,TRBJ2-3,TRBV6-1,CASSVAGGPYSTDTQYF
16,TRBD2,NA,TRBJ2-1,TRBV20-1,CSASVREVRTYNEQFF
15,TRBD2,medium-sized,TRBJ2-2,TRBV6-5,CASSYSTAGTGELFF
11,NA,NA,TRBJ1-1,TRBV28,CASKVRREAFF
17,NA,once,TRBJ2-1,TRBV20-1,CSAREGTYLLGYNEQFF
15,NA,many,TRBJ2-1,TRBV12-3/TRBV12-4,CASTKRGGRYNEQFF
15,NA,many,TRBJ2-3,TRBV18,CASSPTPDSTDTQYF
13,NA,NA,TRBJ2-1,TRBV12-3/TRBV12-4,CASSLDEVNEQFF
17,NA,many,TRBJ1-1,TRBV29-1,CSVDAGGPKITNTEAFF
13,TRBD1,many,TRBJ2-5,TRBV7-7,CASSRDRGETQYF
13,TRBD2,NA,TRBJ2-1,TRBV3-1,CASSYSGTQEQFF
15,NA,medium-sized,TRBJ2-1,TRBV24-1,CATSVRRAGGNEQFF
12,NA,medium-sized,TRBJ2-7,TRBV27,CASSKTVHEQYF
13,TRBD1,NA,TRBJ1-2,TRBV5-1,CASRMTGARGYTF